Included here is one TCR beta chain sequence, with context. This clonotype was found a few times. No cognate antigen has been identified for it. Qualities for individual bases were not recorded, and no much larger clone is one base off. The trim is 5 bases for V and 0 bases for J, with a gap of 10 bases between the germline ends. There are 15 amino acids in the CDR3, from cysteine to phenylalanine inclusive. CDR3 DNA only is kept here, 45 bases in frame from base 1. CDR1 LGHNA and CDR2 YNFKEQ were looked up in the germline V gene. The entry originates in a study of identical twins listed by TCRdb under 2016. A note on the overall study: To test whether fetal clonotypes persist, this study deep-sequenced TCR alpha and beta repertoires from monozygotic twins, from unrelated adults of various ages, and from cord blood. Replicate twin experiments were performed at different times using different library preparation protocols to rule out contamination. Overall study results and their limits: Because the same donors could not be followed over many years, conclusions were based on cross-sectional statistical analysis. Zero-insertion analyses could be partly confounded by invariant T cells such as MAIT and iNKT, though diverse VJ usage argued against such confounding for most clonotypes. In monozygotic twins, recombination models systematically underestimated out-of-frame TCR alpha sharing, but the models matched the sharing seen between unrelated individuals. Fewer insertions were carried by abundant cord blood beta clonotypes, a similar but weaker trend appeared in young adult naive repertoires, and no such trend appeared in memory repertoires. Out-of-frame TCR alpha sequences shared between twins showed an excess of low generation-probability sequences compared with coincidental sharing between unrelated individuals. The excess sharing between twins in beta out-of-frame sequences was weaker because fewer shared sequences reduced the signal-to-noise ratio.

All donors were healthy Caucasians. The study also sequenced three unrelated non-twin adults: a male aged 18 to 29, a male aged 50 to 60 and a female aged 50 to 60. Using Miltenyi CD45RO+ enrichment and human naive T-cell isolation kits, memory (CD45RO+) and naive T cells were isolated from PBMC. Library prep was done by 5' RACE. The sample was run on an Illumina HiSeq 2000. Template switching added a universal primer binding site, and the final cDNA carried a unique molecular identifier that allowed TCR cDNA molecules to be counted accurately. First-strand cDNA for TCR alpha and beta chains was synthesized from specific primers in the conserved constant-segment region. To control for contamination, every cDNA library carried two barcodes: a SMART-Mk sample barcode plus Illumina barcodes. TruSeq adapter sequences along with Illumina sample barcodes were introduced in two successive PCR steps. Sequencing of the TCR alpha and beta cDNA libraries was done on the Illumina HiSeq platform using custom primers. The published analysis was carried out like this. MiGEC was used to process raw reads and extract unique molecular identifiers, and MiXCR was used to find CDR3 positions. Recombination models were inferred per individual with the repgenHMM and IGoR tools using an EM algorithm. The tcR package in R was used for shared clonotype analysis, with sharing normalized by the product of cloneset sizes. To study raw recombination without the effects of thymic and clonal selection, out-of-frame nonproductive sequences were analyzed. Through fastp at Q25 and MiXCR, TCRdb rebuilt clones from the public reads, retaining in-frame beta chains. Here each entry gathers all rows of one CDR3 protein and keeps the most common genes and DNA. These V and J calls originate from TCRdb's pipeline instead of the authors' own analysis. The sample yields approximately 410,000 distinct CDR3 sequences; roughly 20% were counted once. Approximately 12% of the sample belongs to the ten largest clones.

The chain links TRBV4-2 with TRBJ1-4; a confident D gene designation cannot be given. Sequencing input: naive T cells sorted from blood. The cell subset or site label, as the study defines it: cells isolated with a human naive T-cell isolation kit. This TCR was sampled from a man aged 45-60 years in good health. The CDR3 protein is CASSSRAATNEKLFF. The nucleotide sequence is given as TGTGCCAGCAGCTCCCGGGCGGCAACTAATGAAAAACTGTTTTTT.